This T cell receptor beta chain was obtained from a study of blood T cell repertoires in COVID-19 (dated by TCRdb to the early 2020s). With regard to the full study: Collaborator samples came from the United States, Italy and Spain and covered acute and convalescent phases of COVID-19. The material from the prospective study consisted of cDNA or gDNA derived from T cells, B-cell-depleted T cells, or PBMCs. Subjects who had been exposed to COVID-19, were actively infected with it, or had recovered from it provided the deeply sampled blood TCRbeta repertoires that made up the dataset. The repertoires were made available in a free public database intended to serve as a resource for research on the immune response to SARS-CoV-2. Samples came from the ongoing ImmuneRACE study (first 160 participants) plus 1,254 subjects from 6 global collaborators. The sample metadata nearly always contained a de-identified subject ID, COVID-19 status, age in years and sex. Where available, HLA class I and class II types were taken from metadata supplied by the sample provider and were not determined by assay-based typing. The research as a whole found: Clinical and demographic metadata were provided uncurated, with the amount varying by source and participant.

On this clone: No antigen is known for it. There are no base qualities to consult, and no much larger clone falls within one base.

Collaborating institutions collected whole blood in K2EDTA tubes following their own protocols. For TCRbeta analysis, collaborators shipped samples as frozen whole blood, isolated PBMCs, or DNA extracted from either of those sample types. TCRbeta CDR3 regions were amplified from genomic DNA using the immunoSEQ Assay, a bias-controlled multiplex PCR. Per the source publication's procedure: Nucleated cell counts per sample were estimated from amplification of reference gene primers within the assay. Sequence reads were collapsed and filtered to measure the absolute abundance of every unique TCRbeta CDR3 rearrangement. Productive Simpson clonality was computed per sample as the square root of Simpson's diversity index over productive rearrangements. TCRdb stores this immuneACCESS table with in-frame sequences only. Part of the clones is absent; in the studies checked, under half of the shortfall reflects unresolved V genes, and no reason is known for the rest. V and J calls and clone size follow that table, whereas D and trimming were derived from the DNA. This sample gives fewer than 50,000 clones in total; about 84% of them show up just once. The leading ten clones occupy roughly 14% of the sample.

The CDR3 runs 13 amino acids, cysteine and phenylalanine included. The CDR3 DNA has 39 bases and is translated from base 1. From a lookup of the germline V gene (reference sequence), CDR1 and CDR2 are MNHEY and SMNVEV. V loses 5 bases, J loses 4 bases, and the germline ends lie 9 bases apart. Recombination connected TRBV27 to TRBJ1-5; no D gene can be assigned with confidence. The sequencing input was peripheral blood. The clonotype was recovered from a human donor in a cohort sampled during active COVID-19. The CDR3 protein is CASSPRINQPQHF. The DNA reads TGTGCCAGCAGTCCCAGAATTAATCAGCCCCAGCATTTT.